This T cell receptor beta chain stems from a study of glioma-infiltrating T cells. Using RNA template, CDR3s of TCR alpha and beta were amplified with iRepertoire arm-PCR. Input was about 85-400 ng of tissue mRNA or PBMC total RNA. MiXCR, run by TCRdb on the multiplex PCR reads, gives a single entry per CDR3 protein. The table records 16,000 or so distinct CDR3 sequences, about 62% of them present only once. The germline V gene encodes CDR1 DFQATT and CDR2 SNEGSKA (reference sequence). The length of the CDR3 is 15 residues. This chain uses TRBV20-1 with TRBJ2-7; D is perhaps TRBD1 (6 bases). The specimen was glioma tissue, nonneoplastic brain tissue, or PBMCs (not recorded which). The receptor was isolated from a human donor with low-grade glioma or glioblastoma, undergoing nonglioma brain surgery, or in good health (not recorded which). The CDR3 DNA follows: TGCAACGCTAGAGAAGATTGGACAGATACCTACGAGCAGTACTTC. It codes for CNAREDWTDTYEQYF.